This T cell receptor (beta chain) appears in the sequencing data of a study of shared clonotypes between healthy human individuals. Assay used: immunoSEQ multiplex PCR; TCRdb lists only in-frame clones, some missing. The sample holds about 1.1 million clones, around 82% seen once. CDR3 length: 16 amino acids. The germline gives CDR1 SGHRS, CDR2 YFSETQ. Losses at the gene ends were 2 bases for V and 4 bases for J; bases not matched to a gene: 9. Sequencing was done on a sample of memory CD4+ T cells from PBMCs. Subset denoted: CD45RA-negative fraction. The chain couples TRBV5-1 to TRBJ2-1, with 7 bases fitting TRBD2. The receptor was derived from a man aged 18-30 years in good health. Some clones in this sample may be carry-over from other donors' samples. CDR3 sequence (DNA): TGCGCCAGCAGCTTTGCGGGAGCCAGCCTATACAATGAGCAGTTCTTC. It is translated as CASSFAGASLYNEQFF.